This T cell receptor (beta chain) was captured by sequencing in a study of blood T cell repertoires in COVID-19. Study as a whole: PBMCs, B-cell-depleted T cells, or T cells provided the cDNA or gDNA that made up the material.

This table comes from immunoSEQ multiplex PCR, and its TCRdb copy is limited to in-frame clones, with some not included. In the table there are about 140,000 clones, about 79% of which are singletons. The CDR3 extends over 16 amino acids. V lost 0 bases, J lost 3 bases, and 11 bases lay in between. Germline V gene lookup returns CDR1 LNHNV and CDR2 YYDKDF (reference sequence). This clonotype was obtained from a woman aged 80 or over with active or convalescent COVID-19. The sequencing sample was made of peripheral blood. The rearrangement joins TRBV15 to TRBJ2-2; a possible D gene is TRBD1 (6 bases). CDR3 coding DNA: TGTGCCACCAGCAGAGATTTGGCAGGGGACACCGGGGAGCTGTTTTTT. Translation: CATSRDLAGDTGELFF. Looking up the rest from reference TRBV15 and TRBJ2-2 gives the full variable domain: DAMVIQNPRYQVTQFGKPVTLSCSQTLNHNVMYWYQQKSSQAPKLLFHYYDKDFNNEADTPDNFQSRRPNTSFCFLDIRSPGLGDTAMYLCATSRDLAGDTGELFFGEGSRLTVL.